Detailed here is one TCR beta chain. The data derive from a study of blood T cell repertoires in COVID-19. V lost 3 bases and J lost 5, with 13 bases in between. Germline CDR1 SNHLY, CDR2 FYNNEI. CDR3 length: 15 amino acids. Profiled with immunoSEQ multiplex PCR; TCRdb holds only in-frame clones, not every one. The sample has 450,000 or so clones, 80% to 90% seen once; the top ten hold roughly 0.84%. This TCR derives from a man between 18 and 29 years old with COVID-19, enrolled during active disease. Sequencing was performed on peripheral blood. V and J are TRBV2 and TRBJ2-2; maybe TRBD1 (7 bases). The CDR3 here is CASSESRGRTGELFF. As DNA, the CDR3 is TGTGCCAGCAGTGAGTCCAGGGGGAGGACCGGGGAGCTGTTTTTT.